These 7 T cell receptor beta chains share one sample of origin, sequenced in a study of shared clonotypes between healthy human individuals. TCRdb's table, derived via immunoSEQ multiplex PCR, lists solely in-frame clones and lacks some. The sample shows 450,000 to 500,000 clones, 65% to 85% of them seen only once. Sequencing used PBMCs. The receptor set was obtained from a woman aged 40 to 49 in good health. Some clones in this sample may be carry-over from other donors' samples.

Comment on this clone: With only one base between it and a far larger clone, this is likely a read error. This sequence joins TRBV27 and TRBJ1-5; 7 nucleotides line up with TRBD1. Germline-derived CDR1 and CDR2 are MNHEY and SMNVEV (reference sequence). Trimming cost V 7 bases and J 6 bases; bases outside gene matches: 9. This CDR3 contains 14 residues. The CDR3 region has the DNA TGTGCCAGCATAGTCAGGGGGGAAGGTCAGCCCCAGCATTTT. Translated: CASIVRGEGQPQHF.

The V gene is TRBV4-2, the J gene TRBJ2-7; 9 bases agree with TRBD2. CDR1 LGHNA and CDR2 YNFKEQ come from the germline V gene. The CDR3 covers 16 residues. J was trimmed by 2 bases and V by 4 bases; bases with no gene match: 9. The CDR3 region is CASSPSFSGGAYEQYF. CDR3 DNA: TGTGCCAGCAGCCCGTCTTTTAGCGGGGGAGCCTACGAGCAGTACTTC.

The J gene is TRBJ2-1, the V gene TRBV25-1; no clear D gene. CDR1 and CDR2 (germline): MGHDK, SYGVNS. Trimming shortened V by 3 bases and J by 8 bases, and 11 bases separated the two germline ends. The CDR3 is 13 residues long. The CDR3 region is CASSDDNVYEQFF. The CDR3 coding sequence is TGTGCCAGCAGTGACGACAACGTCTATGAGCAGTTCTTC.

On this clone itself: A much larger clone differs from this one at a single base, so this may be a read error. The genes are TRBV27 and TRBJ2-1; tentative D call: TRBD2 (5 bases). Trimming removed 5 bases at V and 2 bases at J, with 16 bases between. The CDR3 totals 16 residues. Per the germline V gene, CDR1 is MNHEY and CDR2 is SMNVEV (reference sequence). The CDR3 reads CASSLLAREAYNEQFF. CDR3 bases: TGTGCCAGCAGTCTGTTAGCCCGGGAAGCCTACAATGAGCAGTTCTTC.

The chain joins TRBV28 to TRBJ2-1; weak D call: TRBD1 (6 bases). The CDR3 is made up of 11 amino acids. Germline loops: CDR1 MDHEN, CDR2 SYDVKM. CDR3 amino acids: CAVGGYNEQFF. CDR3 DNA sequence: TGTGCGGTAGGGGGCTACAATGAGCAGTTCTTC.

In this sample, this clone turned up once. CDR3 sequence: CSVDPRTGAPGELFF. For the CDR3, the DNA is TGCAGCGTGGACCCTAGGACAGGGGCCCCCGGGGAGCTGTTTTTT. The rearrangement joins TRBV29-1 to TRBJ2-2, with 9 bases that match TRBD1. This CDR3 comprises 15 residues. Looked up from germline, CDR1 is SQVTM and CDR2 is ANQGSEA. V lost 6 bases, J lost 6 bases, and 11 bases stayed unmatched.

This clone was counted only a few times. V is TRBV2 and J is TRBJ1-5; TRBD1 is a possible D gene (5 bases). The CDR3 has 15 residues. The V and J ends lost 2 bases and 3 bases respectively, with 11 bases between them. Germline values: CDR1 SNHLY, CDR2 FYNNEI. The CDR3 DNA sequence: TGTGCCAGCAGTGAAATGGGCAGGGACAATCAGCCCCAGCATTTT. It codes for CASSEMGRDNQPQHF.